These T cell receptor beta chains were read from a single sample in a study of T cells after yellow fever vaccination. In TCRdb, the 5' RACE reads were re-called with MiXCR into one record per CDR3 protein. The table lists approximately 510,000 distinct CDR3 sequences, just over 20% of them singletons. Specimen: PBMCs, collected more than 20 days after the first yellow fever vaccination. The receptors shown here come from a man aged 18 to 30 who received the YFV17D yellow fever vaccine. The CDR3 runs from the conserved cysteine through the conserved F or W. A D gene is named only where the DNA matches it firmly. Size is stated for part of the rows, as once, few or many counts, or as a class when the clone is expanded.

j_call: TRBJ2-5; clone_size: few; v_call: TRBV6-1; d_call: NA; cdr3_nt: TGTGCCAGCAGGGAGGGGCGCAGGGGAGAGACCCAGTACTTC; cdr3_aa: CASREGRRGETQYF
j_call: TRBJ1-4; clone_size: NA; v_call: TRBV6-5; d_call: NA; cdr3_nt: TGTGCCAGCAGTTACGTGGTGGGGGCGACTAATGAAAAACTGTTTTTT; cdr3_aa: CASSYVVGATNEKLFF
j_call: TRBJ2-1; clone_size: NA; v_call: TRBV5-5; d_call: NA; cdr3_nt: TGTGCCAGCAGCTTGTCTCTGGGGATAGAGCATATGAATGAGCAGTTCTTC; cdr3_aa: CASSLSLGIEHMNEQFF
j_call: TRBJ2-1; clone_size: many; v_call: TRBV15; d_call: TRBD2; cdr3_nt: TGTGCCACCAGTTCCGGGGGGGCCCCCTACAATGAGCAGTTCTTC; cdr3_aa: CATSSGGAPYNEQFF
j_call: TRBJ1-4; clone_size: NA; v_call: TRBV27; d_call: NA; cdr3_nt: TGTGCCAGTGCCAGACCACGGGGAAAACTGTTTTTT; cdr3_aa: CASARPRGKLFF
j_call: TRBJ2-3; clone_size: NA; v_call: TRBV5-5; d_call: TRBD2; cdr3_nt: TGTGCCAGCAAAGAAAGCGGGGGCCGCTATAGCACAGATACGCAGTATTTT; cdr3_aa: CASKESGGRYSTDTQYF
j_call: TRBJ2-3; clone_size: few; v_call: TRBV4-1; d_call: NA; cdr3_nt: TGCGCCAGCAGCCACCTAGGGGATACGCAGTATTTT; cdr3_aa: CASSHLGDTQYF
j_call: TRBJ2-2; clone_size: few; v_call: TRBV27; d_call: NA; cdr3_nt: TGTGCCAGCAGTGGGGGGCAGTACACCGGGGAGCTGTTTTTT; cdr3_aa: CASSGGQYTGELFF
j_call: TRBJ2-3; clone_size: NA; v_call: TRBV7-8; d_call: NA; cdr3_nt: TGTGCCAGCAGCCTTGGGGTAGCTCAGAGGACGCAGTATTTT; cdr3_aa: CASSLGVAQRTQYF
j_call: TRBJ2-3; clone_size: NA; v_call: TRBV24-1; d_call: NA; cdr3_nt: TGTGCCACCAGTGAGGGGGACACCCCGAGGGGTACGCAGTATTTT; cdr3_aa: CATSEGDTPRGTQYF
j_call: TRBJ1-5; clone_size: NA; v_call: TRBV12-3/TRBV12-4; d_call: NA; cdr3_nt: TGTGCCAGCTGCGGGGGCTCGTATAGCAATCAGCCCCAGCATTTT; cdr3_aa: CASCGGSYSNQPQHF
j_call: TRBJ2-6; clone_size: NA; v_call: TRBV6-5; d_call: NA; cdr3_nt: TGTGCCAGCAGTTACTCGGGGCGGGGTGTTAGCTCTGGGGCCAACGTCCTGACTTTC; cdr3_aa: CASSYSGRGVSSGANVLTF
j_call: TRBJ2-3; clone_size: NA; v_call: TRBV19; d_call: TRBD2; cdr3_nt: TGTGCCAGTACCAACCTACCGGGACTAGCGGGGCGCACAGATACGCAGTATTTT; cdr3_aa: CASTNLPGLAGRTDTQYF
j_call: TRBJ2-1; clone_size: NA; v_call: TRBV9; d_call: TRBD2; cdr3_nt: TGTGCCAGCAGCGCTCGACTAGCGGGGTACAATGAGCAGTTCTTC; cdr3_aa: CASSARLAGYNEQFF
j_call: TRBJ2-1; clone_size: NA; v_call: TRBV5-1; d_call: NA; cdr3_nt: TGCGCCAGCAGCCGGGGGACCCCAGGGGAGCAGTTCTTC; cdr3_aa: CASSRGTPGEQFF
j_call: TRBJ1-3; clone_size: few; v_call: TRBV5-1; d_call: NA; cdr3_nt: TGCGCCAGCAGAAAGATTCCGGGGGACTCTGGAAACACCATATATTTT; cdr3_aa: CASRKIPGDSGNTIYF
j_call: TRBJ2-7; clone_size: few; v_call: TRBV20-1; d_call: TRBD1; cdr3_nt: TGCAGTGCTAGAACGACGGTACAGGGGGTTCAGCAGTACTTC; cdr3_aa: CSARTTVQGVQQYF
j_call: TRBJ2-2; clone_size: NA; v_call: TRBV15; d_call: NA; cdr3_nt: TGTGCCACCAGCAGAGGGAAGGTCGCCGGGGAGCTGTTTTTT; cdr3_aa: CATSRGKVAGELFF
j_call: TRBJ2-5; clone_size: NA; v_call: TRBV5-1; d_call: NA; cdr3_nt: TGCGCCAGCAGTCCGTTCGCGGTAGAGGAGGAGACCCAGTACTTC; cdr3_aa: CASSPFAVEEETQYF
j_call: TRBJ2-5; clone_size: NA; v_call: TRBV20-1; d_call: NA; cdr3_nt: TGCAGTGCTAGAGAAGGGGAGACAGCACAAGAGACCCAGTACTTC; cdr3_aa: CSAREGETAQETQYF
j_call: TRBJ2-5; clone_size: few; v_call: TRBV5-4; d_call: TRBD1; cdr3_nt: TGTGCCAGCAGCACACGACAGGGGGCGCTCGAGACCCAGTACTTC; cdr3_aa: CASSTRQGALETQYF
j_call: TRBJ2-6; clone_size: few; v_call: TRBV12-3/TRBV12-4; d_call: TRBD1; cdr3_nt: TGTGCCAGCAATCTTAGGGGGCTCGGGGCCAACGTCCTGACTTTC; cdr3_aa: CASNLRGLGANVLTF